The rows below give T cell receptor beta chains drawn from one sample of a study of CD8 T cells in Susac syndrome. MiXCR, applied by TCRdb to the immunoSEQ multiplex PCR reads, yields one record per CDR3 protein. The sample lists about 300,000 distinct CDR3 sequences, approximately 89% seen once, with approximately 0.18% in the top ten. Sequenced: CD8+ T cells from PBMCs. The receptors originated from a human donor with multiple sclerosis. Each CDR3 is given with its conserved first and last residue.

TRBJ2-5 14 TRBV30 CAWTRDPLEETQYF
TRBJ1-2 16 TRBV7-9 CASSLLPSSLNYGYTF
TRBJ1-5 14 TRBV12-3/TRBV12-4 CASSLGQMNQPQHF
TRBJ2-3 15 TRBV4-2 CASSQRGPPTDTQYF
TRBJ2-5 12 TRBV12-3/TRBV12-4 CASSSSPGAQYF
TRBJ2-1 14 TRBV2 CASSEVHNYNEQFF
TRBJ2-7 14 TRBV5-4 CASSPLAGSVEQYF
TRBJ2-1 15 TRBV6-5 CASSSLAGGDGEQFF
TRBJ2-2 14 TRBV20-1 CSAKTGADTGELFF
TRBJ2-5 12 TRBV5-6 CASRHSKETQYF